This T cell receptor (beta chain) was observed in a study of CD8+CD57+ T cells in acquired aplastic anemia. Overall study context: Each DNA sample taken from sorted CD4+ and CD8+ cells came to 2.5 to 4 ug on average. Healthy donors had, on average, approximately 11 million reads for their CD4+ cells.

This clonotype has at least ten counts. Antigen specificity is unknown. Study-level points and caveats: Patients shared some 30 CD8+ CDR3 sequences with controls. Controls and patients did not differ significantly in CD8+ Simpson's diversity.

The germline V gene encodes CDR1 SQVTM and CDR2 ANQGSEA. The CDR3 contains 14 residues. Losses at the gene ends were 8 bases for V and 0 bases for J; bases not matched to a gene: 8. The template used for profiling TCR beta VDJ and CDR3 was genomic DNA. From the reads, TCRdb called clonotypes with MiXCR, one entry per CDR3 protein. Here the sample spans 200,000 to 250,000 distinct CDR3 sequences, 30% to 40% being singletons. The sequence was collected from a human donor in good health, serving as a control. The specimen sequenced was sorted CD4+, CD8+, or CD8+CD57+ T cells (not recorded which) from PBMCs. V is TRBV29-1 and J is TRBJ2-3, with 7 bases matching TRBD1. CDR3 in amino acids: CSIYRGTSTDTQYF. The CDR3 bases are TGCAGCATTTACAGGGGCACTAGCACAGATACGCAGTATTTT.